This entry concerns a single TCR beta chain. After removal of 4 bases from V and 3 bases from J, the junction contained 3 bases not matched to a gene. The V gene's germline CDR1 is MNHEY and CDR2 SMNVEV (reference sequence). This CDR3 is built from 14 residues. The data are from a study of technical replicates of blood from a handful of donors. Measured with immunoSEQ multiplex PCR; TCRdb has only the in-frame clones, and not every one. The table has more than 65,000 clones, 95% to 98% seen once. The source of this sequence is a human donor in good health. J is TRBJ2-7 and V is TRBV27, with 10 bases identical to TRBD2. Sequencing input: T cells isolated from PBMCs. The CDR3 coding sequence is TGTGCCAGCAGTTACAGGACTAGCGGCTACGAGCAGTACTTC. Amino acid sequence: CASSYRTSGYEQYF.